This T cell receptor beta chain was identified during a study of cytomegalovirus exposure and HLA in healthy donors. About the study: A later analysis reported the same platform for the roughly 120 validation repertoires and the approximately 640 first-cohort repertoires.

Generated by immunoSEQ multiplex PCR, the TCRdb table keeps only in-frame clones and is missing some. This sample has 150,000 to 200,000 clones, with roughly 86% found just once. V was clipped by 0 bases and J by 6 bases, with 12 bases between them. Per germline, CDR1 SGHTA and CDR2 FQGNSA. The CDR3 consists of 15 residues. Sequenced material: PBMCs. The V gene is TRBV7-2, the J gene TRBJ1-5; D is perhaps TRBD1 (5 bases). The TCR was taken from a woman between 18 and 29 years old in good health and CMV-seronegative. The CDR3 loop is CASSLAEPGLQPQHF. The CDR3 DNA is TGTGCCAGCAGCTTAGCGGAGCCAGGGCTTCAGCCCCAGCATTTT. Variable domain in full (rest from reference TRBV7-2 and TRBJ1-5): GAGVSQSPSNKVTEKGKDVELRCDPISGHTALYWYRQSLGQGLEFLIYFQGNSAPDKSGLPSDRFSAERTGGSVSTLTIQRTQQEDSAVYLCASSLAEPGLQPQHFGDGTRLSIL.